This TCR beta chain is from a study of T-cell reconstitution after alpha-beta-depleted transplantation in children. This clonotype was counted many times. Its specificity is unknown. Whole-study results and caveats: Approximately two months post-transplant, alpha-beta T cells reportedly originated from several hundred expanded graft clones. Among T cells one year after transplant, newly produced cells accounted for most counts and diversity. The study traced high day-60 TCRbeta diversity in some patients to surviving recipient T cells and thymic progenitors.

The V end lost 2 bases, the J end lost 0 bases, and 5 bases lay between the germline ends. The CDR3 is made up of 14 amino acids. Germline-derived CDR1 and CDR2 are MNHEY and SMNVEV (reference sequence). The authors prepared the TCRbeta library with unique molecular identifiers. TCRdb reanalysed the PCR reads using MiXCR and keeps one entry per CDR3 protein. The repertoire holds over 450,000 distinct CDR3 sequences, roughly a tenth seen once, with 2% in the top ten. The sample here was PBMCs, taken before TCRalphabeta/CD19-depleted stem cell transplant. The chain uses TRBV27 and TRBJ2-1; D is undetermined. The origin of this receptor is a child aged 2 to 10 with inherited bone marrow failure, due to receive a stem cell transplant. CDR3 in DNA: TGTGCCAGCAGTTTAATCGGCTCCTACAATGAGCAGTTCTTC. This sequence encodes CASSLIGSYNEQFF.